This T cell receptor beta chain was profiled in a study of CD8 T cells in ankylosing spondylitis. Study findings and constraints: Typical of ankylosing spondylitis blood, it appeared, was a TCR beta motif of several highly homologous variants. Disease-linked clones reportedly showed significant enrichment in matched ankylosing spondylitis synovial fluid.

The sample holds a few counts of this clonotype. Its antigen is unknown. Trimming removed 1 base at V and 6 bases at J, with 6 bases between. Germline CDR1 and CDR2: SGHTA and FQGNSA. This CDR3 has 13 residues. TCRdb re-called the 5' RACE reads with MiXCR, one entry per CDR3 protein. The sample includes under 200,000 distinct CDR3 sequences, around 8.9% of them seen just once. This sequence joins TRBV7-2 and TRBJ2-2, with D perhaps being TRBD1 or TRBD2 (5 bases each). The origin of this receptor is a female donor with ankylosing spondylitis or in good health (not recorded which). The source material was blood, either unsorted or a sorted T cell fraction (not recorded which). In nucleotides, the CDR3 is TGTGCCAGCAGCTTAGTGGGACCCGGGGAGCTGTTTTTT. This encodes CASSLVGPGELFF.